The 15 T cell receptor beta chains below were found in one sample sequenced in a study of T cells in Graves' hyperthyroidism and ophthalmopathy. The CDR3 regions of TCR beta were amplified from RNA transcripts. First-round RT-PCR targeting the TCR CDR3 was performed with the HTBI primer set. TCRdb re-analysed the multiplex PCR reads in MiXCR, keeping a single row per CDR3 protein. The table has some 550,000 distinct CDR3 sequences, about a fifth seen once. The specimen sequenced was blood. Receptors were obtained from a man younger than 35 with Graves' hyperthyroidism.

This clonotype was detected many times. This rearrangement joins TRBV20-1 to TRBJ1-1, with D unresolved. With 1 base removed from V and 0 bases from J, the gap between germline ends came to 9 bases. The CDR3 is made up of 14 amino acids. Germline V CDR1 and CDR2: DFQATT, SNEGSKA (reference sequence). The CDR3 DNA is TGCAGTGCTAGAGTGGTCGGAATGAACACTGAAGCTTTCTTT. Amino acids: CSARVVGMNTEAFF.

With regard to this clonotype: A single base separates this from a much larger clone, so it may be a read error. Since no conserved phenylalanine or tryptophan closes the CDR3, a read error is the likely cause. This chain connects TRBV6-5 to TRBJ2-3; 8 bases align to TRBD2. This CDR3 region has 15 residues. Losses at the gene ends were 0 bases for V and 8 bases for J; bases not matched to a gene: 7. The germline CDR1 and CDR2 sequences are MNHEY and SVGAGI. Here the CDR3 reads CASSYSMNSGGTQYC. CDR3 in DNA: TGTGCCAGCAGTTACTCGATGAACAGCGGGGGTACGCAGTATTGT.

The chain carries TRBV11-3 and TRBJ1-1; no clear D gene. From germline, CDR1 is SGHNT and CDR2 YENEEA. V was shortened by 1 base and J by 1 base, with 10 bases between the two germline ends. The length of the CDR3 is 15 residues. The CDR3 DNA reads TGTGCCAGCAGCTTAGGATCCCTACGGAACACTGAAGCTTTCTTT. This translates into CASSLGSLRNTEAFF.

This clonotype was recorded only once. The chain couples TRBV19 to TRBJ1-5; 7 bases line up with TRBD1. V was clipped by 10 bases and J by 7 bases; unmatched bases: 13. CDR3 size: 14 residues. Looked up from germline, CDR1 is LNHDA and CDR2 is SQIVND (reference sequence). CDR3 bases: TGTGCCACTGCGGACCTACAGGGGAACCAGCCCCAGCATTTT. This gives the protein CATADLQGNQPQHF.

V usage is TRBV12-3 or TRBV12-4 and J usage is TRBJ2-5, with 8 bases identical to TRBD1. The CDR3 sequence is 14 residues long. Trimming removed 6 bases from V and 9 bases from J; junction bases left unmatched: 12. The CDR3 is CASSRGQGQDPQYF. The CDR3 DNA follows: TGTGCCAGCAGCCGTGGACAGGGTCAGGATCCCCAGTACTTC.

This clonotype has at least ten counts. CDR3 amino acids: CASSYPFIYEQYF. CDR3 sequence (DNA): TGTGCCAGCAGTTACCCCTTCATCTACGAGCAGTACTTC. The V and J genes are TRBV6-2 or TRBV6-3 and TRBJ2-7, with D unresolved. V was pared by 2 bases and J by 3 bases, with 8 bases between. CDR1 is MNHEY and CDR2 is SVGEGT in the germline V gene. The CDR3 is 13 amino acids.

The sample holds many counts of this clonotype. The J gene is TRBJ2-7, the V gene TRBV6-5; 7 bases are a match to TRBD1. J lost 1 base, V lost 4 bases, and 7 bases had no gene match. The CDR3 spans 15 residues. Germline V gene data show CDR1 as MNHEY and CDR2 as SVGAGI. Here the CDR3 DNA reads TGTGCCAGCAGTTCTGGACAGGCCCTTTCCTACGAGCAGTACTTC. Its translation is CASSSGQALSYEQYF.

Many counts were recorded for this clonotype. V gene TRBV7-2 combines with J gene TRBJ2-7; TRBD1 aligns across 8 bases. The trim removed 7 bases at V and 8 bases at J, leaving 7 bases unmatched. Germline CDR1 SGHTA, CDR2 FQGNSA. This CDR3 comprises 12 residues. CDR3 sequence reads: CASTKTGAQQYF. The CDR3 coding sequence is TGTGCCAGCACCAAGACAGGGGCCCAGCAGTACTTC. Complete variable domain (other parts from reference TRBV7-2 and TRBJ2-7): GAGVSQSPSNKVTEKGKDVELRCDPISGHTALYWYRQSLGQGLEFLIYFQGNSAPDKSGLPSDRFSAERTGGSVSTLTIQRTQQEDSAVYLCASTKTGAQQYFGPGTRLTVT.

The sample holds many counts of this clonotype. V usage is TRBV11-2 and J usage is TRBJ1-5; D gene ambiguous. The germline CDR1 and CDR2 sequences are SGHAT and FQNNGV. The V and J ends lost 5 bases and 4 bases respectively, with 18 bases between them. The length of the CDR3 is 16 residues. The CDR3 here is CASSPRGGRVNQPQHF. CDR3 DNA sequence: TGTGCCAGCAGCCCCCGTGGAGGGCGGGTTAATCAGCCCCAGCATTTT.

This clonotype came up many times. The rearrangement uses TRBV29-1 and TRBJ1-2; D not certain. This CDR3 region has 11 residues. The V end lost 2 bases, the J end lost 8 bases, and 9 bases lay between the germline ends. The germline gives CDR1 SQVTM, CDR2 ANQGSEA. The CDR3 DNA sequence: TGCAGCGTTGAACTCCCTACGGGCTACACCTTC. This gives the protein CSVELPTGYTF.

This clonotype was picked up many times. The chain employs TRBV12-3 or TRBV12-4 and TRBJ1-2; no definite D call. The V and J ends lost 1 base and 2 bases respectively, with 11 bases between them. This CDR3 is built from 15 residues. The CDR3 spells CASSLGLGNNYGYTF. In DNA, the CDR3 is TGTGCCAGCAGTTTAGGTTTAGGGAACAACTATGGCTACACCTTC.

This clonotype was picked up a small number of times. V and J are TRBV28 and TRBJ1-2, with a weak D call TRBD1 (6 bases). Germline V lookup: CDR1 MDHEN, CDR2 SYDVKM. CDR3 size: 14 residues. The ends were cut back, 4 bases at V and 8 bases at J, with 17 bases in the middle. For the CDR3, the DNA is TGTGCCAGCAGTTACCCCACAGGGCGTCCGGGCTACACCTTC. Translation: CASSYPTGRPGYTF.

This clonotype was seen only a few times. CDR3 in DNA: TGTGCCAGCAGCGAGACAATCCTCGAAGCTTTCTTT. Its translation is CASSETILEAFF. The V call is TRBV7-9, the J call TRBJ1-1, with no clear D. CDR3 length: 12 residues. With 5 bases removed from V and 8 bases from J, the gap between germline ends came to 12 bases. CDR1 SEHNR and CDR2 FQNEAQ come from the germline V gene (reference sequence).

The CDR3 loop is CASSYSRDRAYMNTEAFF. The CDR3 DNA reads TGTGCCAGCAGTTACTCGCGGGACAGGGCCTATATGAACACTGAAGCTTTCTTT. The chain uses TRBV6-2 or TRBV6-3 and TRBJ1-1; 9 nucleotides align to TRBD1. Germline trimming cut 0 bases from V and 0 bases from J; bases unmatched to any gene: 8. This CDR3 is built from 18 residues. Looked up from germline, CDR1 is MNHEY and CDR2 is SVGEGT.

The rearrangement links TRBV5-4 to TRBJ2-1; TRBD2 agrees at 8 bases. V dropped 1 base and J dropped 4; count of bases not matched to a gene: 4. This CDR3 is built from 15 residues. Germline V lookup: CDR1 SGHNT, CDR2 YYREEE (reference sequence). CDR3 loop: CASSLLGTSYNEQFF. Here the CDR3 DNA reads TGTGCCAGCAGCTTGCTTGGGACTAGTTACAATGAGCAGTTCTTC. Combining the CDR3 with reference TRBV5-4 and TRBJ2-1 gives the whole variable domain ETGVTQSPTHLIKTRGQQVTLRCSSQSGHNTVSWYQQALGQGPQFIFQYYREEENGRGNFPPRFSGLQFPNYSSELNVNALELDDSALYLCASSLLGTSYNEQFFGPGTRLTVL.